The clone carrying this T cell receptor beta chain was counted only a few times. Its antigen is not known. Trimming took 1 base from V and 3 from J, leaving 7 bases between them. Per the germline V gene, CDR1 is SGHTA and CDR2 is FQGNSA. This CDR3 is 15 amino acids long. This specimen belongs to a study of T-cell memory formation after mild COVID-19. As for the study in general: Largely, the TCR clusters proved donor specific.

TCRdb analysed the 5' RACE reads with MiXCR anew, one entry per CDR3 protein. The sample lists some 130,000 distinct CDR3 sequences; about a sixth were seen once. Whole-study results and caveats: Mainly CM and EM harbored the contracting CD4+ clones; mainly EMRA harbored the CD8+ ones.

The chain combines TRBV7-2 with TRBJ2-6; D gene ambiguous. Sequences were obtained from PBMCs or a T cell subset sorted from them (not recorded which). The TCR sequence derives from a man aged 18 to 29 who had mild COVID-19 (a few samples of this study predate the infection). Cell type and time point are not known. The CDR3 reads CASSLVFGGANVLTF. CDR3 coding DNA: TGTGCCAGCAGCTTAGTATTCGGTGGGGCCAACGTCCTGACTTTC.